These 10 T cell receptor beta chains share one sample of origin, sequenced in a study of technical replicates of blood from a handful of donors. Profiled with immunoSEQ multiplex PCR; TCRdb holds only in-frame clones, not every one. Of about 57,000 clones detected, just over 90% appear once; the ten largest clones hold approximately 4%. Sequencing was performed on PBMCs. The source of these receptors is a human donor in good health. Some clones in this sample may be carry-over from other donors' samples.

This clone was seen a single time. The V call is TRBV7-8, the J call TRBJ2-2, with D perhaps TRBD2 (6 bases). Germline CDR1 reads SGHVS; CDR2 reads FQNEAQ. The CDR3 is 14 residues long. Trimming took 1 base from V and 7 from J, leaving 10 bases between them. In nucleotides, the CDR3 is TGTGCCAGCAGCTTAGGGGGACTTCACGGGGAGCTGTTTTTT. This encodes CASSLGGLHGELFF.

The chain couples TRBV18 to TRBJ1-5; D unresolved. Germline CDR1 and CDR2: KGHSH and LQKENI. This CDR3 is built from 14 residues. Deletions cut 2 bases from V and 6 bases from J, with 11 bases between. This CDR3 reads CASSPTEVGQPQHF. The CDR3 DNA is TGTGCCAGCTCACCAACGGAGGTTGGTCAGCCCCAGCATTTT. The whole variable domain, filled in from reference TRBV18 and TRBJ1-5, reads NAGVMQNPRHLVRRRGQEARLRCSPMKGHSHVYWYRQLPEEGLKFMVYLQKENIIDESGMPKERFSAEFPKEGPSILRIQQVVRGDSAAYFCASSPTEVGQPQHFGDGTRLSIL.

The chain joins TRBV5-1 to TRBJ2-1, with TRBD1 matching 9 bases. V was clipped by 3 bases and J by 3 bases; unmatched bases: 1. CDR1 SGHRS and CDR2 YFSETQ come from the germline V gene. The CDR3 length is 14 residues. The CDR3 bases are TGCGCCAGCAGCTCGACAGGGGGCTACAATGAGCAGTTCTTC. It codes for CASSSTGGYNEQFF. Supplemented by reference TRBV5-1 and TRBJ2-1, the full variable domain reads KAGVTQTPRYLIKTRGQQVTLSCSPISGHRSVSWYQQTPGQGLQFLFEYFSETQRNKGNFPGRFSGRQFSNSRSEMNVSTLELGDSALYLCASSSTGGYNEQFFGPGTRLTVL.

V and J are TRBV4-1 and TRBJ2-3; 14 bases are a match to TRBD2. Trimming removed 0 bases from V and 3 bases from J; junction bases left unmatched: 2. This CDR3 has 17 residues. Per germline, CDR1 MGHRA and CDR2 YSYEKL. Here the CDR3 reads CASSQEGLAGVTDTQYF. CDR3 sequence (DNA): TGCGCCAGCAGCCAAGAGGGACTAGCGGGAGTAACAGATACGCAGTATTTT.

The rearrangement joins TRBV28 to TRBJ1-2; D possibly corresponds to TRBD1 (6 bases). Per the germline V gene, CDR1 is MDHEN and CDR2 is SYDVKM. Trimming removed 7 bases from V and 7 bases from J, with 16 bases in between. This CDR3 comprises 13 residues. The CDR3 bases are TGTGCCAGCACCGTTACAGGGTACGGTGGCTACACCTTC. Protein sequence: CASTVTGYGGYTF.

The chain links TRBV5-6 to TRBJ2-7; 10 nucleotides match TRBD1. Germline V lookup: CDR1 SGHDT, CDR2 YYEEEE. Germline trimming cut 4 bases from V and 4 bases from J; bases unmatched to any gene: 5. The CDR3 spans 14 residues. In DNA, the CDR3 is TGTGCCAGCAGCCCGGGACAGGGGATTTACGAGCAGTACTTC. This translates into CASSPGQGIYEQYF.

J is TRBJ2-5 and V is TRBV6-5, with D maybe TRBD2 (6 bases). The V end was cut by 8 bases, the J end by 5 bases, with 15 bases between. Germline CDR1 reads MNHEY; CDR2 reads SVGAGI. The CDR3 loop spans 13 amino acids. The CDR3 DNA follows: TGTGCCAGCCGGGACCTGGAGGGGGAGACCCAGTACTTC. Protein product: CASRDLEGETQYF.

The V and J genes are TRBV5-4 and TRBJ2-2; 7 positions match TRBD2. V shed 2 bases and J 6 bases; nucleotides not matched to a gene: 7. CDR3 length: 15 amino acids. Germline CDR1 and CDR2: SGHNT and YYREEE (reference sequence). The CDR3 region is CASSFGLGGSGELFF. The DNA for the CDR3 is TGTGCCAGCAGCTTTGGACTAGGAGGGTCCGGGGAGCTGTTTTTT.

This chain links TRBV7-2 with TRBJ2-7; D is possibly TRBD2 (7 bases). V was clipped by 5 bases and J by 6 bases, with 20 bases between them. The CDR3 runs 15 residues. Germline V gene sequence: CDR1 SGHTA, CDR2 FQGNSA. DNA of the CDR3: TGTGCCAGCAGCCCCAGAGGGGGGGTTCGCGGCGAGCAGTACTTC. It is translated as CASSPRGGVRGEQYF.

This clone occurred once. This sample also contains other DNA sequences that code for the same CDR3. The CDR3 loop is CASSYSTGGGTEAFF. CDR3 coding DNA: TGTGCCAGCAGTTATTCGACAGGGGGAGGCACTGAAGCTTTCTTT. The J gene is TRBJ1-1, the V gene TRBV6-6; 9 bases fit TRBD1. V lost 3 bases, J lost 4 bases, and 6 bases stayed unmatched. CDR1 and CDR2 (germline): MNHNY, SVGAGI (reference sequence). The CDR3 has 15 amino acids.